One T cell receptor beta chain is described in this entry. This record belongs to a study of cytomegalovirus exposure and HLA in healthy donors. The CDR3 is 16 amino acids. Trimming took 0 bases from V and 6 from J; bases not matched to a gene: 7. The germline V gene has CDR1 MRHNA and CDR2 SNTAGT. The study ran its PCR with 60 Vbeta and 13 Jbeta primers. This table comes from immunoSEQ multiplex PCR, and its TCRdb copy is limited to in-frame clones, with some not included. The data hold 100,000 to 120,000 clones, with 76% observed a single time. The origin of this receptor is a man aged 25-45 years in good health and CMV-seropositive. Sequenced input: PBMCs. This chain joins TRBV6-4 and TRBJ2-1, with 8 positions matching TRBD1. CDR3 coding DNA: TGTGCCAGCAGTGACTCGCCAGGACAGGGCCGCAATGAGCAGTTCTTC. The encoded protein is CASSDSPGQGRNEQFF.